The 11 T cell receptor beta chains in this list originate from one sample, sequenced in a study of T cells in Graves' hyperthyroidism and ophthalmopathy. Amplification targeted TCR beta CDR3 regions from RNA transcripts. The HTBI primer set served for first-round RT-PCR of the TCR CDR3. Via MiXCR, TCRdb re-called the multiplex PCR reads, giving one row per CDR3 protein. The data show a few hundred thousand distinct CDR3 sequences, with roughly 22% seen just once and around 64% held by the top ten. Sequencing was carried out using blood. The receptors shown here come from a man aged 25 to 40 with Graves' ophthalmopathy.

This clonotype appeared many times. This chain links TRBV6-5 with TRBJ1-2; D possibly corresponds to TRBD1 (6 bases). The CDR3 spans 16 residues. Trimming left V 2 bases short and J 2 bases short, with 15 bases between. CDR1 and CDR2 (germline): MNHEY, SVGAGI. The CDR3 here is CASSYQPGHKNYGYTF. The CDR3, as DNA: TGTGCCAGCAGTTACCAACCGGGACACAAAAACTATGGCTACACCTTC.

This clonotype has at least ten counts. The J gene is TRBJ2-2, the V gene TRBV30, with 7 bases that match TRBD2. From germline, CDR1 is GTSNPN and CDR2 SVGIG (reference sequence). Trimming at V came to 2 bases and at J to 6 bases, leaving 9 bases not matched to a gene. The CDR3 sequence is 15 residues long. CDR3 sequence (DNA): TGTGCCTGGAGTCCAAGTGGGAGGGTAGCCGGGGAGCTGTTTTTT. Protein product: CAWSPSGRVAGELFF.

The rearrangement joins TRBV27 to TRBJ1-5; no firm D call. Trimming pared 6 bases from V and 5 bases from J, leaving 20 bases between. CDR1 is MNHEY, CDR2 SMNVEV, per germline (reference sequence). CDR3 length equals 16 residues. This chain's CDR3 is CASSGRPINQDQPQHF. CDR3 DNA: TGTGCCAGCAGCGGCCGACCGATAAATCAGGATCAGCCCCAGCATTTT.

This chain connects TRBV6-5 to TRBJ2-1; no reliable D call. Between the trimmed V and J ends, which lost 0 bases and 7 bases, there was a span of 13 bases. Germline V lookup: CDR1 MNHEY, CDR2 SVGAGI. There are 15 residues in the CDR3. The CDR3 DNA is TGTGCCAGCAGTTACTCTGCAGACTTGGGTAATGAGCAGTTCTTC. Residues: CASSYSADLGNEQFF.

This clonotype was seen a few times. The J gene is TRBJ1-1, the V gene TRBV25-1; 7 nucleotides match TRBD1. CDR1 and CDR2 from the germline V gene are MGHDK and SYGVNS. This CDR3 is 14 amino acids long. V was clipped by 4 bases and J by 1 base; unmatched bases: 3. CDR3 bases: TGTGCCAGCAGTGGTCAGGGGGGGAACACTGAAGCTTTCTTT. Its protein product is CASSGQGGNTEAFF.

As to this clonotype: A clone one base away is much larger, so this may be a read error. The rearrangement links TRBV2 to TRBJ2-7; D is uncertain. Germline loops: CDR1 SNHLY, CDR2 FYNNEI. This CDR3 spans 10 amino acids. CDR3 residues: CARRKGEQCF. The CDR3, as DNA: TGTGCCAGGCGTAAAGGCGAGCAGTGCTTC.

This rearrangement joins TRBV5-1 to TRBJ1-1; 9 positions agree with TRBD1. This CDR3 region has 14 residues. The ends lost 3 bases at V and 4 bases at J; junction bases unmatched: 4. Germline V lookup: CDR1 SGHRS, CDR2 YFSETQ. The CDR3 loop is CASSSTGGTTEAFF. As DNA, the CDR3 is TGCGCCAGCAGCTCGACAGGGGGGACCACTGAAGCTTTCTTT.

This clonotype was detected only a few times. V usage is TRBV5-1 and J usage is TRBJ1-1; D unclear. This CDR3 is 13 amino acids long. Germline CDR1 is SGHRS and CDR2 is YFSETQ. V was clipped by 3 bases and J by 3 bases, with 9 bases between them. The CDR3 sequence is CASSSGEYTEAFF. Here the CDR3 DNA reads TGCGCCAGCAGCTCCGGGGAGTACACTGAAGCTTTCTTT.

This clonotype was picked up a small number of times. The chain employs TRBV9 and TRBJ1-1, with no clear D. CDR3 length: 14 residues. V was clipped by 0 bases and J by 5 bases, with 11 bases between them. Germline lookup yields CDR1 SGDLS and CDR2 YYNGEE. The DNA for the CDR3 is TGTGCCAGCAGCGTAGATGTTTTGAGGACTGAAGCTTTCTTT. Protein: CASSVDVLRTEAFF.

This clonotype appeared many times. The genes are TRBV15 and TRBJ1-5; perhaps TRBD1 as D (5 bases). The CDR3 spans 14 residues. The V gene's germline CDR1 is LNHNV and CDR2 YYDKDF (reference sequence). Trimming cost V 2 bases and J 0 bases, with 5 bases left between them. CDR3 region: CATSRQGSNQPQHF. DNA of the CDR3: TGTGCCACCAGCAGACAGGGTAGCAATCAGCCCCAGCATTTT.

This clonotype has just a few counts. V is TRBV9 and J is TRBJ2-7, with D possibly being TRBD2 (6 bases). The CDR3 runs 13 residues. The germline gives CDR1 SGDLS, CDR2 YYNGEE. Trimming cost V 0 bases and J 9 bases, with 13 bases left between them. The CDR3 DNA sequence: TGTGCCAGCAGCGTAGGTGGACTATCCGTGCAGTACTTC. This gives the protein CASSVGGLSVQYF. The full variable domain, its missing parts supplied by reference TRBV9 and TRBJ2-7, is DSGVTQTPKHLITATGQRVTLRCSPRSGDLSVYWYQQSLDQGLQFLIQYYNGEERAKGNILERFSAQQFPDLHSELNLSSLELGDSALYFCASSVGGLSVQYFGPGTRLTVT.